Shown below are 10 T cell receptor beta chains from a single sample sequenced in a study of T cell repertoires in cytomegalovirus infection. TCRdb analysed the reads with MiXCR anew, one entry per CDR3 protein. This sample yields some 240,000 distinct CDR3 sequences, of which 17% are seen a single time; around half belongs to the top ten. The sequenced sample consisted of CD8+ T cells from PBMCs. The receptors stem from a human donor in good health (CMV status not recorded). Some clones in this sample may be carry-over from other donors' samples.

This clonotype has only a few counts. The CDR3 sequence: CASSEEMRRTDTQYF. DNA of the CDR3: TGTGCCAGCAGTGAAGAAATGCGCCGCACAGATACGCAGTATTTT. The rearrangement uses TRBV6-1 and TRBJ2-3; D remains ambiguous. The CDR3 runs to 15 residues. From germline, CDR1 is MNHNS and CDR2 SASEGT. Trimming left V 1 base short and J 1 base short, with 9 bases between.

This clonotype was observed a handful of times. The chain recombines TRBV6-1 with TRBJ2-5; 9 bases line up with TRBD2. V shed 2 bases, J shed 5 bases, and the junction held 12 bases outside the gene matches. The CDR3 has 17 amino acids. Germline V gene data show CDR1 as MNHNS and CDR2 as SASEGT. For the CDR3, the DNA is TGTGCCAGCAGTGAACGGGCTAGCGGGGACCTCGGGGAGACCCAGTACTTC. Amino acid sequence: CASSERASGDLGETQYF.

This clonotype was seen repeatedly, ten times or more. The rearrangement uses TRBV23-1 and TRBJ1-5; 7 bases match TRBD1. TRBV23-1 carries the ORF label, with uncertain function. J was trimmed by 5 bases and V by 8 bases; bases with no gene match: 12. The CDR3 runs to 15 residues. In DNA, the CDR3 is TGCGCCAGCCGACATCTCGGGACAGTTCATCAGCCCCAGCATTTT. Translation: CASRHLGTVHQPQHF.

The count of this clonotype is one. This sequence joins TRBV7-9 and TRBJ1-2; 7 positions agree with TRBD1. There are 15 residues in the CDR3. The germline V gene has CDR1 SEHNR and CDR2 FQNEAQ (reference sequence). V shed 7 bases, J shed 3 bases, and the junction held 11 bases outside the gene matches. The CDR3 coding sequence is TGTGCCAGCAACAGGTGGGGGGGGACAGACTATGGCTACACCTTC. It translates to CASNRWGGTDYGYTF.

This clonotype has a count of ten or more. The V and J genes are TRBV7-9 and TRBJ2-5; D unresolved. V was clipped by 5 bases and J by 1 base, with 17 bases between them. This CDR3 has 16 residues. CDR1 SEHNR and CDR2 FQNEAQ come from the germline V gene (reference sequence). CDR3 residues: CASSRSWASPQETQYF. For the CDR3, the DNA is TGTGCCAGCAGCCGCAGCTGGGCAAGCCCCCAAGAGACCCAGTACTTC.

J is TRBJ2-7 and V is TRBV10-2; D gene ambiguous. In germline, CDR1 is WSHSY, CDR2 SAAADI. CDR3 length equals 14 residues. The V end was cut by 0 bases, the J end by 3 bases, with 9 bases between. CDR3 in amino acids: CASSESVGYYEQYF. CDR3 in DNA: TGCGCCAGCAGTGAGTCTGTCGGTTACTACGAGCAGTACTTC.

The chain is built from TRBV7-9 and TRBJ2-7; no firm D call. The length of the CDR3 is 15 residues. Trimming took 5 bases from V and 6 from J, leaving 20 bases between them. Germline-derived CDR1 and CDR2 are SEHNR and FQNEAQ (reference sequence). The CDR3 nucleotides are TGTGCCAGCAGCCCGCCTTCCACTCCCCCCGGCGAGCAGTACTTC. Encoded protein: CASSPPSTPPGEQYF.

V is TRBV5-1 and J is TRBJ2-6, with D maybe TRBD1 (5 bases). CDR1 and CDR2 (germline): SGHRS, YFSETQ. The CDR3 covers 20 residues. With 1 base removed from V and 0 bases from J, the gap between germline ends came to 20 bases. The CDR3 DNA follows: TGCGCCAGCAGCTTGTTTGGCACAGGCGGTAGGTCCTCTGGGGCCAACGTCCTGACTTTC. Translation: CASSLFGTGGRSSGANVLTF.

This clonotype was seen a few times. This sequence joins TRBV25-1 and TRBJ1-2, with TRBD1 identical over 10 bases. Germline-derived CDR1 and CDR2 are MGHDK and SYGVNS. The CDR3 covers 18 residues. Trimming took 0 bases from V and 8 from J; bases not matched to a gene: 15. CDR3 coding DNA: TGTGCCAGCAGTGAATACTACCTACAAGGGACAGGGGCGGGCGGCTACACCTTC. It yields the protein CASSEYYLQGTGAGGYTF.

The V and J genes are TRBV12-3 or TRBV12-4 and TRBJ2-1, with TRBD1 matching over 8 bases. This CDR3 spans 15 amino acids. The V and J ends lost 1 base and 4 bases, in that order; junction bases with no gene match: 3. The CDR3 loop reads CASSLEDRVYNEQFF. As DNA, the CDR3 is TGTGCCAGCAGTTTAGAGGACAGGGTGTACAATGAGCAGTTCTTC.